This TCR beta chain was recovered during a study of T cells after yellow fever vaccination. This clonotype occurred a few times. The CDR3 sequence is 16 residues long. V was cut by 5 bases and J by 2 bases, with 17 bases left in between. Germline CDR1 reads MNHEY; CDR2 reads SMNVEV (reference sequence). A single record per CDR3 protein comes from TCRdb applying MiXCR to the 5' RACE reads. Seen here are 230,000 or so distinct CDR3 sequences, roughly 6.8% observed once, and the top ten hold about 1%. This sequence was found in a man aged 25-45 years who received the YFV17D yellow fever vaccine. V usage is TRBV27 and J usage is TRBJ2-3, with D perhaps being TRBD1 or TRBD2 (5 bases each). Sequencing was performed on CD4+ T cells sorted from PBMCs, taken on the day of the yellow fever booster vaccination. CDR3 in amino acids: CASSRGLAWDTDTQYF. CDR3 sequence (DNA): TGTGCCAGCAGTCGGGGCTTAGCATGGGACACAGATACGCAGTATTTT.